Listed below are T cell receptor beta chains from one sample, sequenced in a study of blood T cell repertoires in COVID-19. Sequencing was performed with immunoSEQ multiplex PCR; in TCRdb, only in-frame clones are kept and a portion is missing. The sample records under 350,000 clones, about 89% being singletons. The sequencing sample was made of peripheral blood. The source is a man aged 35-49 years with acute or convalescent COVID-19. CDR3s include the opening cysteine and the closing phenylalanine or tryptophan. The D gene is left open where the match is weak. Size tells how often a clone was seen (once, few, many) or the class of an expanded clone, and some rows leave it out.

d_call	v_call	clone_size	j_call	cdr3_nt	cdr3_aa
.	TRBV30	.	TRBJ1-5	TGTGCCTGGAGTGTTGAGTACCAGCATTTT	CAWSVEYQHF
.	TRBV27	.	TRBJ1-5	TGTGCCAGCAGTTTACACTGGCCGGGGGAAGGGCAGCCCCAGCATTTT	CASSLHWPGEGQPQHF
.	TRBV3-1/TRBV3-2	.	TRBJ1-3	TGTGCCAGCAGCCAACATTCGACAGGACCCTCTGGAAACACCATATATTTT	CASSQHSTGPSGNTIYF
.	TRBV5-1	.	TRBJ2-3	TGCGCCAGCAGCTTGCTCGGGGAAGATACGCAGTATTTT	CASSLLGEDTQYF
.	TRBV12-1	.	TRBJ1-1	TGTGCCAGCAGCTGGGGGACAGGGCCGAACACTGAAGCTTTCTTT	CASSWGTGPNTEAFF
TRBD2	TRBV6-5	once	TRBJ2-7	TGTGCCAGCAAAGGGGCTAGCGGTTCCACCTACGAGCAGTACTTC	CASKGASGSTYEQYF
.	TRBV15	.	TRBJ2-6	TGTGCCACCAGCAGAACCAGGATTTCCTCTGGGGCCAACGTCCTGACTTTC	CATSRTRISSGANVLTF
.	TRBV5-1	few	TRBJ1-5	TGCGCCAGCAGCTTGGGGACCCAGGGAGGTCAGCCCCAGCATTTT	CASSLGTQGGQPQHF
.	TRBV5-4	.	TRBJ1-6	TGTGCCAGCAGCTCCTCAGGGGCCCCTTCACCCCTCCACTTT	CASSSSGAPSPLHF
.	TRBV5-5	.	TRBJ1-6	TGTGCCAGCAGCTTGGGACAGTTTTCACCCCTCCACTTT	CASSLGQFSPLHF
.	TRBV11-2	.	TRBJ2-7	TGTGCCAGCAGCTTATCATCTCCGGGACAAGTTTCCTACGAGCAGTACTTC	CASSLSSPGQVSYEQYF
TRBD1	TRBV15	.	TRBJ1-4	TGTGCCACCAGCAGGGCACGGGACAGGGTTGAAAAACTGTTTTTT	CATSRARDRVEKLFF
TRBD1	TRBV7-2	.	TRBJ2-7	TGTGCCAGCAGCGGACGGACAGGGGGCGGAGAGCAGTACTTC	CASSGRTGGGEQYF
.	TRBV5-5	.	TRBJ2-6	TGTGCCAGCAGCCTGTACATACGGGCTGGGGCCAACGTCCTGACTTTC	CASSLYIRAGANVLTF
TRBD2	TRBV4-1	.	TRBJ2-7	TGCGCCAGCAGCCTGACTAGCGGGGGGGCCCATGGACAAGAGCAGTACTTC	CASSLTSGGAHGQEQYF
TRBD1	TRBV5-1	.	TRBJ2-5	TGCGCCAGCAGCCTTACAGGGGGCGCGGAGACCCAGTACTTC	CASSLTGGAETQYF
TRBD1	TRBV19	.	TRBJ2-7	TGTGCCAGTAGTCGAGGGGGCGAGGGCTCCTACGAGCAGTACTTC	CASSRGGEGSYEQYF
.	TRBV14	.	TRBJ1-2	TGTGCCAGCAGCCCCCTCTACTCTCTCGGGACACCCTATGGCTACACCTTC	CASSPLYSLGTPYGYTF
.	TRBV6-6	.	TRBJ2-2	TGTGCCAGCACACAGTTAGGACAGCCTAACACCGGGGAGCTGTTTTTT	CASTQLGQPNTGELFF
.	TRBV18	.	TRBJ2-1	TGTGCCAGCTCACGGTTACAGGCGAACAATGAGCAGTTCTTC	CASSRLQANNEQFF